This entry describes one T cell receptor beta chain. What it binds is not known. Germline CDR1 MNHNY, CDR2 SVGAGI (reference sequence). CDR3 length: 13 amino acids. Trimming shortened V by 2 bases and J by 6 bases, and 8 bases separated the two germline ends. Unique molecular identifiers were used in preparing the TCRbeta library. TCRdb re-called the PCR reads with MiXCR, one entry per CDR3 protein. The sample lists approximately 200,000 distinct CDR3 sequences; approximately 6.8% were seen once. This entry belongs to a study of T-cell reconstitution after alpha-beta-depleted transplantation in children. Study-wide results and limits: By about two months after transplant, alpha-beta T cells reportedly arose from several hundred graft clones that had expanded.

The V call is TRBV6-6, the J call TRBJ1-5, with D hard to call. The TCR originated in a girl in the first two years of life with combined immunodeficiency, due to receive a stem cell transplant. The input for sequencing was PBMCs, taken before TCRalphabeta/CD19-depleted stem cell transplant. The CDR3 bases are TGTGCCAGCAGTTACAATCTCGGTCAGCCCCAGCATTTT. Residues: CASSYNLGQPQHF.